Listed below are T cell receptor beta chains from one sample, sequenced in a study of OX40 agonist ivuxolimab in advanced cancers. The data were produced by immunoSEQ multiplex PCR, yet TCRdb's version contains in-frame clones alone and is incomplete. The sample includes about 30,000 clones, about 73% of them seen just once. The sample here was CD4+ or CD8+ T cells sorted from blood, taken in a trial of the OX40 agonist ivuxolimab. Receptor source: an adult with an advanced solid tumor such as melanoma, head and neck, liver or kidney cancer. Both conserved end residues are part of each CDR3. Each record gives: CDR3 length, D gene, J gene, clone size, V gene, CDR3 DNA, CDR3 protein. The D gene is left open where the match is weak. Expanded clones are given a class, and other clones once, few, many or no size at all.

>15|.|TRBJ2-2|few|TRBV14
TGTGCCAGCAGCCCTCTCCGGGAACCGCCCGGGGAGCTGTTTTTT
CASSPLREPPGELFF
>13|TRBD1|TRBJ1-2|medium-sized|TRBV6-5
TGTGCCAGCAGTCAAGACAGGGCCCATGGCTACACCTTC
CASSQDRAHGYTF
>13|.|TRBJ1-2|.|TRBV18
TGTGCCAGCTCACCGACCCTCTTGATCGGCTACACCTTC
CASSPTLLIGYTF
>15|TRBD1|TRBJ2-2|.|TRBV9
TGTGCCAGCAGCGCTGAGACAGGGGCCACCGGGGAGCTGTTTTTT
CASSAETGATGELFF
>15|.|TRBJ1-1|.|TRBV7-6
TGTGCCAGCAGCTTAGTAGGGTGGGGGAACACTGAAGCTTTCTTT
CASSLVGWGNTEAFF
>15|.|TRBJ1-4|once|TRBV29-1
TGCAGCGTTCGCCTTCCCGGAGGAAATAATGAAAAACTGTTTTTT
CSVRLPGGNNEKLFF
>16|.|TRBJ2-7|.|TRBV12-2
TGTGCAAGTCGCCTACGACCTAGGGTCAGCTCCTACGAGCAGTACTTC
CASRLRPRVSSYEQYF
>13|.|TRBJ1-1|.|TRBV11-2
TGTGCCAGCAGCTTAGGGGTCCGGGCGGCAGCTTTCTTT
CASSLGVRAAAFF
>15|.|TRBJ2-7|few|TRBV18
TGTGCCAGCTCACCAGGGACGGTTAGCTCCTACGAGCAGTACTTC
CASSPGTVSSYEQYF
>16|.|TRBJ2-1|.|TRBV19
TGTGCCAGTAGTCCCCCTAGCTGGGAAGCCGGGGATGAGCAGTTCTTC
CASSPPSWEAGDEQFF
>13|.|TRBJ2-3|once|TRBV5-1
TGCGCCAGCAGCCTGATGGGGTCAGATACGCAGTATTTT
CASSLMGSDTQYF
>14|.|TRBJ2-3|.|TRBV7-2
TGTGCCAGCAGCTTAGCGGCAGGGGAGTATACGCAGTATTTT
CASSLAAGEYTQYF
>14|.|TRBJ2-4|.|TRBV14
TGTGCCAGCAGCCAAAGGGGCGGAAGAAACATTCAGTACTTC
CASSQRGGRNIQYF
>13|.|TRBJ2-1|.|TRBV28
TGTGCCAGCAGTTCCCCAGACGACAATGAGCAGTTCTTC
CASSSPDDNEQFF
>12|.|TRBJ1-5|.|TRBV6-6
TGTGCCAGCAAAATCAATCGTCAGCCCCAGCATTTT
CASKINRQPQHF
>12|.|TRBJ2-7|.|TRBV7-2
TGTGCCAGCAGCTTAGCGACAGGCATATACGTATTC
CASSLATGIYVF
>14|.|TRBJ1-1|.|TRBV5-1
TGCGCCAGCAGCTTGGATGCTGTAAACACTGAAGCTTTCTTT
CASSLDAVNTEAFF
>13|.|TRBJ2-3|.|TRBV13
TGTGCCAGCAGGACTACTAGCACAGATACGCAGTATTTT
CASRTTSTDTQYF